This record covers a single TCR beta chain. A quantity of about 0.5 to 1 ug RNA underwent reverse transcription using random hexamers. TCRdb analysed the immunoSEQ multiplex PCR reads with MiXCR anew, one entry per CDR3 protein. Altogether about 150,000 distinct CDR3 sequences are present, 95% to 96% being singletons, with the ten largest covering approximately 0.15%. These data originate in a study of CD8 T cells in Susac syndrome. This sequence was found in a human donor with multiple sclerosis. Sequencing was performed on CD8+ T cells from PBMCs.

This chain's CDR3 is CASRTQWDTNTEAFF. CDR3 sequence (DNA): TGTGCCAGCAGGACACAATGGGACACAAACACTGAAGCTTTCTTT. The genes are TRBV6-5 and TRBJ1-1, with D maybe TRBD1 (6 bases). Trimming cost V 6 bases and J 2 bases, with 16 bases left between them. Germline loops: CDR1 MNHEY, CDR2 SVGAGI. CDR3 length: 15 amino acids.